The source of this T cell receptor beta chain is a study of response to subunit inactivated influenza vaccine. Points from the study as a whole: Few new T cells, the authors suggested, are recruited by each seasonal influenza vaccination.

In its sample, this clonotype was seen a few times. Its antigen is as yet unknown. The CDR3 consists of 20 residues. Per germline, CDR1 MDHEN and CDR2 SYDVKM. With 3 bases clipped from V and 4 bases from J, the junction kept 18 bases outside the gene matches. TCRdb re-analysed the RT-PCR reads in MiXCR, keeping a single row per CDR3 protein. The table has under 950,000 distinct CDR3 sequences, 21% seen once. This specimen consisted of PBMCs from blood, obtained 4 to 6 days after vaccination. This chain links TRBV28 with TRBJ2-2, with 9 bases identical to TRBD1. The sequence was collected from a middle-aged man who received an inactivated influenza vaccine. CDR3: CASSLGYRDRVRLRTGELFF. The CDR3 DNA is TGTGCCAGCAGTTTGGGGTACCGGGACAGGGTTCGACTACGCACCGGGGAGCTGTTTTTT.